A selection of T cell receptor beta chains follows, all from one sample in a study of early T cells in non-severe SARS-CoV-2 infection. TCRdb independently ran MiXCR on the 5' RACE reads; one entry per CDR3 protein. The sample contains fewer than 25,000 distinct CDR3 sequences, 3% to 4.5% of which appear only once. Material: whole blood. These receptors were collected from an adult who was a healthcare worker with PCR-confirmed SARS-CoV-2 infection or an uninfected control (not recorded which). The CDR3 runs from the conserved cysteine through the conserved F or W. D genes are given only for firm matches. Each size is once, few, many or a size class.

CDR3 length,J gene,D gene,V gene,clone size,CDR3 DNA,CDR3 protein
15,TRBJ1-1,NA,TRBV6-1,many,TGTGCCAGCAGTGAAACCGGTCGCCCTAACACTGAAGCTTTCTTT,CASSETGRPNTEAFF
16,TRBJ2-7,TRBD1,TRBV4-1,many,TGCGCCAGCAGCCAAGAGGGGACAGGGACGACCTACGAGCAGTACTTC,CASSQEGTGTTYEQYF
14,TRBJ2-1,TRBD2,TRBV6-1,many,TGTGCCAGCAGCCCAAGCGGGAGGGCCCATGAGCAGTTCTTC,CASSPSGRAHEQFF
14,TRBJ2-6,NA,TRBV7-2,medium-sized,TGTGCCAGCAGAAGCGGTTCTGGGGCCAACGTCCTGACTTTC,CASRSGSGANVLTF
15,TRBJ1-1,TRBD1,TRBV25-1,many,TGTGCCAGCTCCCCGCCCGGGACAGGGAACACTGAAGCTTTCTTT,CASSPPGTGNTEAFF
17,TRBJ2-2,NA,TRBV12-3/TRBV12-4,many,TGTGCCAGCAGTTCGCAGCTGACAGGCCCGAACACCGGGGAGCTGTTTTTT,CASSSQLTGPNTGELFF
15,TRBJ1-1,NA,TRBV14,few,TGTGCCAGCAGCCAAGTTTTTAGTGGGAACACTGAAGCTTTCTTT,CASSQVFSGNTEAFF
13,TRBJ2-3,TRBD1,TRBV2,few,TGTGCCAGCAGTTTAGGGGGCGAAGATACGCAGTATTTT,CASSLGGEDTQYF
15,TRBJ1-2,TRBD1,TRBV20-1,many,TGCAGTGCCAACCCTACAAGGGGGCCGGGATATGGCTACACCTTC,CSANPTRGPGYGYTF
16,TRBJ1-3,NA,TRBV6-5,many,TGTGCCAGCAGTTACTCCCGGGTCGGATCTGGAAACACCATATATTTT,CASSYSRVGSGNTIYF
12,TRBJ2-1,NA,TRBV5-5,many,TGTGCCAGCAGCTTGAAGGAGGATCGTCGGTTCTTC,CASSLKEDRRFF